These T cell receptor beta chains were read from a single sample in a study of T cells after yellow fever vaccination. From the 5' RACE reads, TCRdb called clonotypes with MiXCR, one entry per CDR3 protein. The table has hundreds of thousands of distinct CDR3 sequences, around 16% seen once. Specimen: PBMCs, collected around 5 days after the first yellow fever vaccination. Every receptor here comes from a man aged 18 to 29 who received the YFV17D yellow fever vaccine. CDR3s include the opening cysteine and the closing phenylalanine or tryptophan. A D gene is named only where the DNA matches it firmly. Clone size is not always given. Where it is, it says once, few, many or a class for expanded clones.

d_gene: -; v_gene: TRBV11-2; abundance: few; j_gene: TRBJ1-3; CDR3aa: CASSSMGTIYF; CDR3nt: TGTGCCAGCAGCTCTATGGGCACCATATATTTT
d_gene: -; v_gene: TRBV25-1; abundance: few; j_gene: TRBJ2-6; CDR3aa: CASSGIGAGANVLTF; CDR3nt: TGTGCCAGCAGCGGGATTGGGGCTGGGGCCAACGTCCTGACTTTC
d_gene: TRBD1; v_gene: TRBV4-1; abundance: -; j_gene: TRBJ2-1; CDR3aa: CASSQEDRVPFF; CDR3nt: TGCGCCAGCAGCCAAGAGGACAGGGTTCCGTTCTTC
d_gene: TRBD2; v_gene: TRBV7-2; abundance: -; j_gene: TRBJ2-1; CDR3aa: CASSLAQLAGRNEQFF; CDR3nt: TGTGCCAGCAGCTTAGCGCAGCTAGCGGGGAGGAATGAGCAGTTCTTC
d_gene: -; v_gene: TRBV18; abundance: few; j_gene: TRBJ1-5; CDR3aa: CASSPTGTGDGPQHF; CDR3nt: TGTGCCAGCTCACCGACGGGGACGGGGGACGGGCCCCAGCATTTT
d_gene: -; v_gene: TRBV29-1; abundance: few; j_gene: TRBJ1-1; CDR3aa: CSVEDPQGVNTEAFF; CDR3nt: TGCAGCGTTGAAGATCCGCAGGGTGTGAACACTGAAGCTTTCTTT
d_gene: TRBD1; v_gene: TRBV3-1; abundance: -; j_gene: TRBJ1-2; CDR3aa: CASSPTQGNYGYTF; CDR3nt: TGTGCCAGCAGCCCCACACAGGGGAACTATGGCTACACCTTC
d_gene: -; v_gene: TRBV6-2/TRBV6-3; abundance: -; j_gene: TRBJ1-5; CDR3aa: CASSGFLGNQPQHF; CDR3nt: TGTGCCAGCAGTGGGTTTTTGGGCAATCAGCCCCAGCATTTT
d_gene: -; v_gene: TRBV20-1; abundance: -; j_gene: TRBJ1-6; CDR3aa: CSASIDSSYNSPLHF; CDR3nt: TGCAGTGCTAGTATCGACAGCTCCTATAATTCACCCCTCCACTTT
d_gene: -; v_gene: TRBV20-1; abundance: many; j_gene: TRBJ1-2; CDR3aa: CSAPNYGYTF; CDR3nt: TGCAGTGCTCCGAACTATGGCTACACCTTC
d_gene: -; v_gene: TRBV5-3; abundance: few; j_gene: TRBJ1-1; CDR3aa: CARATGQGGTEAFF; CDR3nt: TGTGCCAGAGCAACGGGGCAGGGAGGCACTGAAGCTTTCTTT
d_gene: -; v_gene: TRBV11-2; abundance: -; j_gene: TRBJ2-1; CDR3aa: CASSLALLGNEQFF; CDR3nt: TGTGCCAGCAGCTTAGCTCTTCTGGGGAATGAGCAGTTCTTC
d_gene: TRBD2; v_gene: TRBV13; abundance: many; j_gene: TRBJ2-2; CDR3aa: CASSPSGVHTGELFF; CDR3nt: TGTGCCAGCAGCCCTAGCGGAGTCCATACCGGGGAGCTGTTTTTT
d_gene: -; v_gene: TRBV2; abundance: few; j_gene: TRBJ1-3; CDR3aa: CASTSGNTIYF; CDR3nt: TGTGCCAGCACCTCTGGAAACACCATATATTTT
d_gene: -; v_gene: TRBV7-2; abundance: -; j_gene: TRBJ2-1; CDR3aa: CASSLAVGGANKEQFF; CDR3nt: TGTGCCAGCAGCTTAGCAGTGGGGGGAGCGAATAAGGAGCAGTTCTTC
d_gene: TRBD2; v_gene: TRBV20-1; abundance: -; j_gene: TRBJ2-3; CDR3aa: CSARGLAGEPRVRDTQYF; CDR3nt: TGCAGTGCTAGAGGACTAGCGGGGGAGCCGCGAGTGAGAGATACGCAGTATTTT
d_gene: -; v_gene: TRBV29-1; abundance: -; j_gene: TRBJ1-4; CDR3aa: CSVGGVDEKLFF; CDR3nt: TGCAGCGTTGGCGGGGTGGATGAAAAACTGTTTTTT
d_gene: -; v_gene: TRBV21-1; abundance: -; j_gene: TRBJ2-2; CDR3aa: CASSKVATGEVLSGELFF; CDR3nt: TGTGCCAGCAGCAAAGTCGCGACAGGGGAAGTTCTCTCCGGGGAGCTGTTTTTT
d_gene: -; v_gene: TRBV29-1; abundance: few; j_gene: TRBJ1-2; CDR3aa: CSVEDMGGNGYTF; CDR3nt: TGCAGCGTTGAAGATATGGGAGGTAATGGCTACACCTTC
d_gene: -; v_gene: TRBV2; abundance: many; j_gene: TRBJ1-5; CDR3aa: CASKLYNQPQHF; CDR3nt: TGTGCCAGCAAACTGTACAATCAGCCCCAGCATTTT
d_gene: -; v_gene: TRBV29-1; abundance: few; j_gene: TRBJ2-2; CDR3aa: CSVEEENTGELFF; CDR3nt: TGCAGCGTTGAGGAAGAAAACACCGGGGAGCTGTTTTTT
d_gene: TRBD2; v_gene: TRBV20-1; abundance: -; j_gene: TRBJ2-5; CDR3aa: CSGPSGGQETQYF; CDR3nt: TGCAGTGGTCCTAGCGGGGGACAAGAGACCCAGTACTTC
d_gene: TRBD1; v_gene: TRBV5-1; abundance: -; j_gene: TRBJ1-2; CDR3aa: CASSLTGGGGYTF; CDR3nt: TGCGCCAGCAGCTTAACAGGGGGTGGCGGCTACACCTTC
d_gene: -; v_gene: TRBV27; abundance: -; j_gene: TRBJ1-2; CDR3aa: CASSFSVGGQYGYTF; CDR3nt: TGTGCCAGCAGTTTTTCTGTTGGGGGGCAATATGGCTACACCTTC
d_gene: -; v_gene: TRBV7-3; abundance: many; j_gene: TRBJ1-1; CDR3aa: CASSLFKDTEAFF; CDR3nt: TGTGCCAGCAGCTTGTTTAAGGACACTGAAGCTTTCTTT
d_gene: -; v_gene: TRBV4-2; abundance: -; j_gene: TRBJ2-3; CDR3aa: CASSPSIGTRRTDTQYF; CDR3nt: TGTGCCAGCAGCCCCTCGATAGGTACTAGACGCACAGATACGCAGTATTTT
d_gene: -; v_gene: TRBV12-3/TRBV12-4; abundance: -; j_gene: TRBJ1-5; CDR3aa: CASSLAIWGGNQPQHF; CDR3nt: TGTGCCAGCAGTTTAGCGATATGGGGCGGGAATCAGCCCCAGCATTTT
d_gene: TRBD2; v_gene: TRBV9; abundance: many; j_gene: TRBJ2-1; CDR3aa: CASSATSGGYNEQFF; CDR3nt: TGTGCCAGCAGCGCCACTAGCGGGGGCTACAATGAGCAGTTCTTC
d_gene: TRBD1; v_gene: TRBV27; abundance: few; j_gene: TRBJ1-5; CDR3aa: CASNAGTGGQPQHF; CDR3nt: TGTGCCAGCAACGCCGGGACAGGAGGTCAGCCCCAGCATTTT
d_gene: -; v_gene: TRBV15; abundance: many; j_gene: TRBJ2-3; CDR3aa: CATSPGATDTQYF; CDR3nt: TGTGCCACCAGCCCAGGGGCCACAGATACGCAGTATTTT
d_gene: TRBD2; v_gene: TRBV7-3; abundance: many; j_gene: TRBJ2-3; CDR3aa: CASSLYPHTTAGGGTQYF; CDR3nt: TGTGCCAGCAGCTTATATCCCCACACTACTGCGGGGGGGGGTACGCAGTATTTT
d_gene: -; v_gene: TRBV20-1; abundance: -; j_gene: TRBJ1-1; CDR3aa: CSARDPAERAFF; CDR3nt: TGCAGTGCTAGAGATCCGGCGGAGAGAGCTTTCTTT
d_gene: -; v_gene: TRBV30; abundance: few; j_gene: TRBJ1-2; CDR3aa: CAWSTTTYGYTF; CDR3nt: TGTGCCTGGAGTACGACTACTTATGGCTACACCTTC
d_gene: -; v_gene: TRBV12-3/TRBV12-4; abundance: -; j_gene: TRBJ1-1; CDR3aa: CASSLFERRGTEAFF; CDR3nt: TGTGCCAGCAGTTTGTTCGAGCGCAGGGGCACTGAAGCTTTCTTT
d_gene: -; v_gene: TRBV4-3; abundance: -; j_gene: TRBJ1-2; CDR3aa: CASSQTPGRGFGYTF; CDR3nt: TGCGCCAGCAGCCAAACACCCGGCAGGGGCTTTGGCTACACCTTC
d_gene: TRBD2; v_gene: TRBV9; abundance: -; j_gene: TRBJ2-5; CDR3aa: CASSVRGGETQYF; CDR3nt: TGTGCCAGCAGCGTTCGCGGGGGAGAGACCCAGTACTTC
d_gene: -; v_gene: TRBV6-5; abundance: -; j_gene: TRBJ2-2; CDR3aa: CASSYVLGPGELFF; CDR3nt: TGTGCCAGCAGTTACGTTCTAGGCCCCGGGGAGCTGTTTTTT
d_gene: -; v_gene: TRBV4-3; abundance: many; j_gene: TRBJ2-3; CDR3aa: CASSQDRGPDTQYF; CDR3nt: TGCGCCAGCAGCCAAGATCGGGGGCCGGATACGCAGTATTTT
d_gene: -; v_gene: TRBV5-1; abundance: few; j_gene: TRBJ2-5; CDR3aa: CASSVRSLQETQYF; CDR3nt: TGCGCCAGCAGCGTAAGGTCATTACAAGAGACCCAGTACTTC